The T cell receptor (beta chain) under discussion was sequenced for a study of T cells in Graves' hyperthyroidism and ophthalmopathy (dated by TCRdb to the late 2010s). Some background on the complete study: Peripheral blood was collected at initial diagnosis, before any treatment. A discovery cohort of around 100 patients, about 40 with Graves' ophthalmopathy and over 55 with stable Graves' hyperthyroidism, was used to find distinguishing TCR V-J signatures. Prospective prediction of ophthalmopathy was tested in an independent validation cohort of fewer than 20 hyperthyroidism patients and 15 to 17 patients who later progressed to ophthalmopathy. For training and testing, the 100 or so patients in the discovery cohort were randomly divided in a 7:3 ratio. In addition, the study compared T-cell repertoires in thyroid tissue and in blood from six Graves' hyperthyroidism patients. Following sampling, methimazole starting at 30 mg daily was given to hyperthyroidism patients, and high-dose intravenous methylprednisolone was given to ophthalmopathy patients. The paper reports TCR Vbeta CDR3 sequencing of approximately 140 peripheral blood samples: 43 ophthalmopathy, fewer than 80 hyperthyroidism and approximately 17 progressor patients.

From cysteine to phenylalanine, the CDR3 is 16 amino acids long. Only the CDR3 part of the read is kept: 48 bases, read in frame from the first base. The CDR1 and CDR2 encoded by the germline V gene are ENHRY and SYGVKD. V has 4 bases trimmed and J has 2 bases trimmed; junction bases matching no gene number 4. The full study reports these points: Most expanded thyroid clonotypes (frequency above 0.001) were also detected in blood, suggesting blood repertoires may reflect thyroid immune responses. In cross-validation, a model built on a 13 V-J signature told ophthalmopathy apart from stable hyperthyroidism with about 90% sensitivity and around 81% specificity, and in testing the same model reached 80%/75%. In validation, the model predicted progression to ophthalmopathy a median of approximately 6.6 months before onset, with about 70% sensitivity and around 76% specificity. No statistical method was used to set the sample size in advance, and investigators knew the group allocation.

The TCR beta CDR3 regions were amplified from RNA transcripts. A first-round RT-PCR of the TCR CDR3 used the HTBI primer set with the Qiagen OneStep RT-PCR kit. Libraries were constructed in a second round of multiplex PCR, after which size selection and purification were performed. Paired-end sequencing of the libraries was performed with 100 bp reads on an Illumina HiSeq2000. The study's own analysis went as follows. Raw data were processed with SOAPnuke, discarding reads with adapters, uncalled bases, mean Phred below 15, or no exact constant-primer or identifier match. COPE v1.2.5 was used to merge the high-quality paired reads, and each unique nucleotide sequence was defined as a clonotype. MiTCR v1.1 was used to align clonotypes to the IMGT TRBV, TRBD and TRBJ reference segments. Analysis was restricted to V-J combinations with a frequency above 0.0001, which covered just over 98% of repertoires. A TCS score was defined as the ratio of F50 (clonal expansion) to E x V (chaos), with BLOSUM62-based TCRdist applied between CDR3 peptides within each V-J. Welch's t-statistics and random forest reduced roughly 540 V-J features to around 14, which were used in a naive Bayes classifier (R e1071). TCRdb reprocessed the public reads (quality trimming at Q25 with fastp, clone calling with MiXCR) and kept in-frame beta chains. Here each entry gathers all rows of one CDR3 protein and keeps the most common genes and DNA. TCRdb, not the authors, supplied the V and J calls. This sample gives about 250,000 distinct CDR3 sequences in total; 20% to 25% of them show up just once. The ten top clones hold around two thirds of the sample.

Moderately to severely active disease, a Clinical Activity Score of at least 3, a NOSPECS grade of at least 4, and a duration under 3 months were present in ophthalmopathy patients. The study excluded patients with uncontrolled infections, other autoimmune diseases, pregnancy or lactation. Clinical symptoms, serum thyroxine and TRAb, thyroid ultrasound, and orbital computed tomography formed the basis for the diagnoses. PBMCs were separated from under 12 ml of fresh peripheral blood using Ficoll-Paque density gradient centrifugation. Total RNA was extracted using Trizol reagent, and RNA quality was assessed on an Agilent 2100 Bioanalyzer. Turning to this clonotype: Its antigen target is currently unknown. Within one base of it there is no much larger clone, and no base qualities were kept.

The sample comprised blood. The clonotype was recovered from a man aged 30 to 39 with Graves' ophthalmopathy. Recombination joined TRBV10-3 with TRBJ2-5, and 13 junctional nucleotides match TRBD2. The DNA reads TGTGCCATCAGTGTGGGGACTAGCGGGGCTCAAGAGACCCAGTACTTC. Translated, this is CAISVGTSGAQETQYF.